A single sample gave rise to the 11 T cell receptor beta chains below, sequenced in a study of blood T cell repertoires in COVID-19. The data were produced by immunoSEQ multiplex PCR, yet TCRdb's version contains in-frame clones alone and is incomplete. Here the sample spans approximately 76,000 clones, about nine tenths being singletons. Sequencing used peripheral blood. Receptors originate from a woman aged 60-70 years with acute or convalescent COVID-19.

CDR3 residues: CASKGAGTGQPQHF. In DNA, the CDR3 is TGTGCCAGTAAGGGGGCCGGGACAGGTCAGCCCCAGCATTTT. The V gene is TRBV19, the J gene TRBJ1-5; 8 positions match TRBD1. Trimming at V came to 7 bases and at J to 6 bases, leaving 8 bases not matched to a gene. The CDR3 runs 14 residues. Germline CDR1 is LNHDA and CDR2 is SQIVND (reference sequence). Together with reference TRBV19 and TRBJ1-5, the CDR3 gives the full variable domain: DGGITQSPKYLFRKEGQNVTLSCEQNLNHDAMYWYRQDPGQGLRLIYYSQIVNDFQKGDIAEGYSVSREKKESFPLTVTSAQKNPTAFYLCASKGAGTGQPQHFGDGTRLSIL.

The chain joins TRBV6-6 to TRBJ2-1, with TRBD2 identical over 8 bases. Germline V gene sequence: CDR1 MNHNY, CDR2 SVGAGI (reference sequence). The CDR3 spans 15 residues. The V segment lost 3 bases and the J segment 8 bases; nucleotides outside the gene matches: 9. The CDR3 loop is CASSYGLAGVDEQFF. DNA of the CDR3: TGTGCCAGCAGTTATGGACTAGCCGGTGTTGATGAGCAGTTCTTC.

The CDR3 here is CASSSTGTRETQYF. CDR3 bases: TGTGCCAGCAGCTCAACCGGGACTAGAGAGACCCAGTACTTC. The V call is TRBV5-4, the J call TRBJ2-5; 8 bases map to TRBD2. The germline gives CDR1 SGHNT, CDR2 YYREEE (reference sequence). J lost 4 bases, V lost 3 bases, and 5 bases had no gene match. CDR3 length: 14 amino acids.

This chain joins TRBV6-5 and TRBJ2-3, with 9 bases lining up with TRBD1. Germline CDR1 reads MNHEY; CDR2 reads SVGAGI. The CDR3 is 14 residues long. The ends lost 6 bases at V and 2 bases at J; junction bases unmatched: 3. CDR3: CASRQGAHTDTQYF. The CDR3 coding sequence is TGTGCCAGCAGACAGGGGGCGCACACAGATACGCAGTATTTT.

The chain employs TRBV5-1 and TRBJ2-1, with TRBD1 as a possible D gene (6 bases). The CDR3 extends over 17 amino acids. CDR1 is SGHRS and CDR2 is YFSETQ in the germline V gene. The ends were cut back, 4 bases at V and 5 bases at J, with 22 bases in the middle. The CDR3 nucleotides read TGCGCCAGCAGCGGGAAGATCGGACAGAGAATTAACAATGAGCAGTTCTTC. It codes for CASSGKIGQRINNEQFF.

The chain links TRBV2 to TRBJ2-7; TRBD1 might be the D (6 bases). The length of the CDR3 is 15 residues. Germline V gives CDR1 SNHLY, CDR2 FYNNEI. The V gene lost 5 bases and the J gene lost 1 base, with 15 bases spanning the gap. DNA for the CDR3: TGTGCCAGCAGTCTACAGGGAGCGCCTTCCTACGAGCAGTACTTC. It codes for CASSLQGAPSYEQYF. Filled out from reference TRBV2 and TRBJ2-7, the complete variable domain reads EPEVTQTPSHQVTQMGQEVILRCVPISNHLYFYWYRQILGQKVEFLVSFYNNEISEKSEIFDDQFSVERPDGSNFTLKIRSTKLEDSAMYFCASSLQGAPSYEQYFGPGTRLTVT.

The V call is TRBV7-9, the J call TRBJ2-7; maybe TRBD1 (5 bases). The CDR3 is 15 residues long. The V end lost 2 bases, the J end lost 1 base, and 12 bases lay between the germline ends. Per the germline V gene, CDR1 is SEHNR and CDR2 is FQNEAQ (reference sequence). Written as DNA, the CDR3 is TGTGCCAGCAGCTTACCGGGTCCAGGGTCCTACGAGCAGTACTTC. Translating gives CASSLPGPGSYEQYF.

About this clone itself: The junction does not match germline at one end; this may be a read error. CDR3 bases: TGTGCCAGCAGCCTAGCGGGGGCATACAATGAGCAGTTCTTC. As protein: CASSLAGAYNEQFF. This sequence joins TRBV7-2 and TRBJ2-1; 10 bases line up with TRBD2. This CDR3 spans 14 amino acids. In germline, CDR1 is SGHTA, CDR2 FQGNSA.

The chain couples TRBV19 to TRBJ1-1; possible D gene TRBD1, 5 bases. Germline-derived CDR1 and CDR2 are LNHDA and SQIVND (reference sequence). V was shortened by 6 bases and J by 1 base, with 18 bases between the two germline ends. This CDR3 has 16 amino acids. As DNA, the CDR3 is TGTGCCAGTAGGGTGTCAGGGCAAACCCCGAACACTGAAGCTTTCTTT. It codes for CASRVSGQTPNTEAFF.

The chain combines TRBV4-2 with TRBJ1-2; D perhaps matches TRBD1 (5 bases). The CDR3 sequence is 15 residues long. V lost 0 bases to trimming and J lost 0 bases, with 8 bases between them. Germline CDR1 LGHNA, CDR2 YNFKEQ. This CDR3 is CASSQDQTANYGYTF. The CDR3 DNA is TGTGCCAGCAGCCAAGATCAGACAGCTAACTATGGCTACACCTTC.

The table lists this clone with a count of one. The rearrangement links TRBV5-5 to TRBJ2-2; no firm D call. This CDR3 has 16 residues. Germline V gives CDR1 SGHKS, CDR2 YYEKEE (reference sequence). Trimming pared 4 bases from V and 0 bases from J, leaving 13 bases between. The CDR3 protein is CASSPMAVPNTGELFF. In DNA form, the CDR3 reads TGTGCCAGCAGCCCGATGGCGGTCCCGAACACCGGGGAGCTGTTTTTT.